Relative to its sample, the clone carrying this T cell receptor delta chain is medium-sized (0.01 to 0.1%). The data originate from a study of gamma-delta chains in newborns, infants, children. Looked up from germline, CDR1 is TVYSNPD and CDR2 is GDNSRS (reference sequence). Trimming took 4 bases from V and 4 from J, leaving 16 bases between them. This CDR3 has 13 residues. TCRdb re-called the reads using CATT. The data contain 6,000 or so delta-chain clones, just over 14% of them singletons. The TCR sequence derives from a child who was a newborn, infant or young child, either healthy, febrile or measles-vaccinated (not recorded which). The chain joins TRDV3 to TRDJ1, with D possibly called TRDD2 or TRDD3 (6 bases each). This sample comprised blood, obtained at baseline. CDR3 protein: CASLPGDRDKLIF. The DNA of the CDR3 is TGTGCCTCTCTTCCTGGGGATCGCGATAAACTCATCTTT.